This paragraph covers one T cell receptor (beta chain) sequence. Its antigen is still unknown. V was trimmed by 4 bases and J by 1 base, leaving 12 bases between them. The CDR3 runs to 14 residues. The V gene's germline CDR1 is SGDLS and CDR2 YYNGEE. The data were taken from a study of shared clonotypes between healthy human individuals. General study results and limits: Sampling included only blood; tissue repertoires likely differ. Naive CD4 clonotypes overlapped across a few donors at roughly 4.5%.

Authors' data handling: Junction-only sequences without quality scores came from ImmunoSEQ, so filtering differed. Using immunoSEQ multiplex PCR, the repertoire was profiled, and TCRdb retains in-frame clones only, with some absent. Clonal size and the V and J genes are those of that table, whereas D and trimming came from the DNA. The sample has some 2.3 million clones, 90% to 95% seen once. The specimen sequenced was naive CD4+ T cells from PBMCs. As to subset: CD45RA+ positively selected. V gene TRBV9 combines with J gene TRBJ2-7; weak D call: TRBD2 (6 bases). This receptor was obtained from a man aged 18 to 29 in good health. Some clones in this sample may be carry-over from other donors' samples. CDR3 sequence reads: CASSPPSGSYEQYF. CDR3 nucleotide sequence: TGTGCCAGCAGCCCCCCGAGCGGGTCCTACGAGCAGTACTTC.